This TCR beta chain is drawn from a study of T cells in Graves' hyperthyroidism and ophthalmopathy. What was amplified from RNA transcripts were TCR beta CDR3 regions. The HTBI primer set was used in a first-round RT-PCR of the TCR CDR3. TCRdb re-analysed the multiplex PCR reads in MiXCR, keeping a single row per CDR3 protein. The table shows over 700,000 distinct CDR3 sequences, with roughly 20% occurring only once. This clonotype has ten or more counts. At first hyperthyroidism diagnosis, before any ophthalmopathy symptoms, the blood sample was collected. With 0 bases removed from V and 5 bases from J, the gap between germline ends came to 13 bases. Germline-derived CDR1 and CDR2 are DFQATT and SNEGSKA (reference sequence). CDR3 length: 15 amino acids.

The sample comprised blood. J is TRBJ2-2 and V is TRBV20-1; no definite D call. This TCR was recovered from a woman aged 50 to 65 with Graves' hyperthyroidism that later progressed to Graves' ophthalmopathy. CDR3 nucleotides: TGCAGTGCTAGAGATAGCTTTTCGAGGACCGGGGAGCTGTTTTTT. Encoded protein: CSARDSFSRTGELFF.